One and the same sample provided the 23 T cell receptor beta chains below, sequenced in a study of OX40 agonist ivuxolimab in advanced cancers. The assay was immunoSEQ multiplex PCR, and TCRdb's table has in-frame clones only and misses some. The table has 65,000 to 75,000 clones, roughly 90% seen once; the top ten hold around 0.46%. The sample in question was CD4+ or CD8+ T cells sorted from blood, obtained in a trial of the OX40 agonist ivuxolimab. All receptors derive from an adult with an advanced solid tumor such as melanoma, head and neck, liver or kidney cancer.

The chain uses TRBV7-9 and TRBJ2-2, with a weak D call TRBD1 (5 bases). The germline V gene encodes CDR1 SEHNR and CDR2 FQNEAQ (reference sequence). The CDR3 totals 14 residues. Trimming took off 4 bases at V and 4 bases at J, with 10 bases between the two ends. The CDR3: CASSSGQVTGELFF. DNA of the CDR3: TGTGCCAGCAGCTCCGGACAAGTCACCGGGGAGCTGTTTTTT.

This chain connects TRBV10-3 to TRBJ1-2; 12 positions agree with TRBD1. This CDR3 has 14 residues. CDR1 and CDR2 from the germline V gene are ENHRY and SYGVKD. V lost 9 bases to trimming and J lost 6 bases; unmatched junction nucleotides: 8. The CDR3 region is CAISAGQGADGYTF. In nucleotides, the CDR3 is TGTGCCATTTCCGCGGGACAGGGGGCGGATGGCTACACCTTC.

This chain joins TRBV25-1 and TRBJ2-5; no clear D. Trimming took 4 bases from V and 0 from J, leaving 3 bases between them. Germline V gene lookup returns CDR1 MGHDK and CDR2 SYGVNS. The CDR3 is 12 residues long. CDR3 in DNA: TGTGCCAGCAGTGGGAACCAAGAGACCCAGTACTTC. Residues: CASSGNQETQYF.

In DNA form, the CDR3 reads TGTGCCAGCAGCTTGGAGGGGACAGGCCCCAACTATGGCTACACCTTC. The encoded protein is CASSLEGTGPNYGYTF. The chain recombines TRBV5-6 with TRBJ1-2; 8 bases are a match to TRBD1. CDR1 is SGHDT and CDR2 is YYEEEE in the germline V gene. The junction had 6 bases not matched to a gene; V was cut back by 0 bases and J by 2 bases. The CDR3 extends over 16 amino acids.

V usage is TRBV6-1 and J usage is TRBJ1-2; 10 bases line up with TRBD1. The trim removed 0 bases at V and 8 bases at J, leaving 6 bases unmatched. CDR3 size: 15 residues. Germline CDR1 MNHNS, CDR2 SASEGT. The CDR3 spells CASSEAGQGIGGYTF. CDR3 bases: TGTGCCAGCAGTGAAGCGGGACAGGGGATAGGGGGCTACACCTTC.

As to this clone: The same CDR3 can be traced to other DNA sequences in this sample. The chain uses TRBV4-1 and TRBJ2-1; D remains unclear. The CDR3 is 13 residues long. The germline V and J ends were trimmed by 0 bases and 4 bases, with 4 bases remaining between them. Germline-derived CDR1 and CDR2 are MGHRA and YSYEKL. The CDR3 sequence is CASSQDYYNEQFF. Written as DNA, the CDR3 is TGCGCCAGCAGCCAAGATTATTACAATGAGCAGTTCTTC.

This clone was detected only once. CDR3 in DNA: TGTGCCAGCAGCTTCTCTTTGGGGCCCTACGAGCAGTACTTC. It specifies CASSFSLGPYEQYF. The chain has TRBV7-2 and TRBJ2-7, with TRBD1 as a possible D gene (5 bases). The V gene's germline CDR1 is SGHTA and CDR2 FQGNSA. The CDR3 has 14 residues. V gave up 3 bases and J gave up 2 bases, with 11 bases separating them. Together with reference TRBV7-2 and TRBJ2-7, the CDR3 gives the full variable domain: GAGVSQSPSNKVTEKGKDVELRCDPISGHTALYWYRQSLGQGLEFLIYFQGNSAPDKSGLPSDRFSAERTGGSVSTLTIQRTQQEDSAVYLCASSFSLGPYEQYFGPGTRLTVT.

V and J are TRBV6-6 and TRBJ1-5; D ambiguous. This CDR3 is 15 amino acids long. V was cut by 6 bases and J by 1 base, with 13 bases left in between. Germline CDR1 reads MNHNY; CDR2 reads SVGAGI (reference sequence). CDR3 nucleotides: TGTGCCAGCAGCGTCAGCACAGCCAGCAATCAGCCCCAGCATTTT. Translating it yields CASSVSTASNQPQHF.

V gene TRBV27 combines with J gene TRBJ2-1, with D possibly matching TRBD1 (5 bases). Germline-derived CDR1 and CDR2 are MNHEY and SMNVEV (reference sequence). The CDR3 length is 16 residues. Trimming left V 5 bases short and J 4 bases short, with 18 bases between. The CDR3 reads CASSLRLGANYNEQFF. CDR3 DNA sequence: TGTGCCAGCAGTCTAAGGCTTGGGGCAAATTACAATGAGCAGTTCTTC.

The chain uses TRBV11-2 and TRBJ2-2; TRBD2 agrees at 14 bases. The germline V gene has CDR1 SGHAT and CDR2 FQNNGV. CDR3 length equals 15 residues. V shed 5 bases and J 7 bases; nucleotides not matched to a gene: 3. The DNA of the CDR3 is TGTGCCAGCAGCGGGGGACTAGCGGGAGACGGGGAGCTGTTTTTT. This codes for CASSGGLAGDGELFF.

This sequence joins TRBV7-9 and TRBJ1-4, with TRBD1 identical over 8 bases. J gave up 6 bases and V 4 bases, and 10 bases lay outside the gene matches. Germline V lookup: CDR1 SEHNR, CDR2 FQNEAQ (reference sequence). The CDR3 contains 16 residues. The CDR3 DNA reads TGTGCCAGCAGCTCCTGGGGGCCAGGGGGCGATGAAAAACTGTTTTTT. Its translation is CASSSWGPGGDEKLFF.

Remarks on this clone: In the same sample, other DNA sequences code for this CDR3. The rearrangement links TRBV29-1 to TRBJ2-5, with 10 bases matching TRBD1. V lost 6 bases and J lost 4; bases outside the gene matches: 2. The germline V gene encodes CDR1 SQVTM and CDR2 ANQGSEA. This CDR3 region has 12 residues. The CDR3, as DNA: TGCAGCGTCGACAGGGGGCGAGAGACCCAGTACTTC. Its protein product is CSVDRGRETQYF.

This chain connects TRBV6-5 to TRBJ1-1; TRBD1 agrees at 8 bases. The CDR3 spans 14 residues. Losses at the gene ends were 5 bases for V and 11 bases for J; bases not matched to a gene: 13. Germline CDR1 and CDR2: MNHEY and SVGAGI. The CDR3 DNA sequence: TGTGCCAGCAGTCGGACAGGGATTGCGGTGGCGGCTTTCTTT. Protein: CASSRTGIAVAAFF.

This clone was observed a single time. The chain couples TRBV2 to TRBJ2-7, with 8 nucleotides matching TRBD1. CDR3 length: 14 amino acids. After removal of 6 bases from V and 3 bases from J, the junction contained 7 bases not matched to a gene. From germline, CDR1 is SNHLY and CDR2 FYNNEI. CDR3 DNA sequence: TGTGCCAGCAGACCAGGACAGGGTCGCTACGAGCAGTACTTC. Its protein product is CASRPGQGRYEQYF.

This clone was seen a handful of times. V and J are TRBV29-1 and TRBJ2-3, with 11 bases aligning to TRBD2. Germline lookup yields CDR1 SQVTM and CDR2 ANQGSEA. Germline trimming cut 5 bases from V and 6 bases from J; bases unmatched to any gene: 4. CDR3 length equals 13 residues. CDR3 nucleotides: TGCAGCGTTCCTAGACTAGCGGGGGATACGCAGTATTTT. Protein product: CSVPRLAGDTQYF.

The chain has TRBV18 and TRBJ1-1, with 7 bases aligning to TRBD1. CDR3 length: 12 residues. Germline V gives CDR1 KGHSH, CDR2 LQKENI. Losses at the gene ends were 3 bases for V and 7 bases for J; bases not matched to a gene: 2. The CDR3 DNA reads as TGTGCCAGCTCACCCCGGGACAGTGAAGCTTTCTTT. Translation gives CASSPRDSEAFF.

V is TRBV5-6 and J is TRBJ1-6, with unresolved D. The germline V gene has CDR1 SGHDT and CDR2 YYEEEE. This CDR3 has 15 residues. V was pared by 0 bases and J by 10 bases, with 14 bases between. As DNA, the CDR3 is TGTGCCAGCAGCTTGGGAGGAGGGCTGGGATCACCCCTCCACTTT. Its translation is CASSLGGGLGSPLHF.

This clone showed up just once. This rearrangement joins TRBV6-5 to TRBJ1-1; D possibly corresponds to TRBD1 (5 bases). The CDR3 is 11 amino acids. CDR1 and CDR2 (germline): MNHEY, SVGAGI. Trimming stripped 8 bases from V and 5 bases from J, with 9 bases between. The chain's CDR3 is CASVGLTEAFF. CDR3 DNA sequence: TGTGCCAGCGTGGGGCTGACTGAAGCTTTCTTT.

This clone was seen a single time. The DNA for the CDR3 is TGTGCCAGCAGCTTATTTGGTCGGCCTGGGGAAAAACTGTTTTTT. Its translation: CASSLFGRPGEKLFF. The rearrangement joins TRBV7-2 to TRBJ1-4, with no clear D. Per germline, CDR1 SGHTA and CDR2 FQGNSA. Trimming removed 2 bases at V and 8 bases at J, with 15 bases between. The CDR3 covers 15 residues.

The chain recombines TRBV25-1 with TRBJ1-2; TRBD1 might be the D (5 bases). The ends were cut back, 3 bases at V and 2 bases at J, with 19 bases in the middle. CDR1 MGHDK and CDR2 SYGVNS come from the germline V gene. CDR3 length: 17 amino acids. The CDR3 coding sequence is TGTGCCAGCAGTGAGACGTCGGTAACAGGCGGCAACTATGGCTACACCTTC. As protein: CASSETSVTGGNYGYTF.

V is TRBV27 and J is TRBJ2-1, with TRBD1 matching over 9 bases. Trimming removed 6 bases from V and 7 bases from J; junction bases left unmatched: 13. The germline gives CDR1 MNHEY, CDR2 SMNVEV (reference sequence). The CDR3 runs to 16 residues. This chain's CDR3 is CASRPPGTGLRNEQFF. For the CDR3, the DNA is TGTGCCAGCAGACCCCCCGGGACAGGGTTAAGGAATGAGCAGTTCTTC.

Regarding this clone: Germline is not matched at one junction end, which may reflect a read error. The J gene is TRBJ2-5, the V gene TRBV7-2; no firm D call. This CDR3 comprises 13 residues. CDR1 is SGHTA, CDR2 FQGNSA, per germline. In DNA form, the CDR3 reads TGTGCCAACAGCTTTGGGCAGCAAGAGACCCAGTACTTC. It translates to CANSFGQQETQYF.

The rearrangement links TRBV7-9 to TRBJ2-5; maybe TRBD2 (5 bases). The germline V and J ends were trimmed by 3 bases and 2 bases, with 13 bases remaining between them. Germline lookup yields CDR1 SEHNR and CDR2 FQNEAQ (reference sequence). This CDR3 region has 15 residues. The CDR3 sequence: CASSFRPGMQETQYF. The CDR3 nucleotides are TGTGCCAGCAGCTTCAGACCGGGGATGCAAGAGACCCAGTACTTC.